The 20 T cell receptor beta chains reported below all come from one sample, sequenced in a study of blood T cell repertoires in COVID-19. Data came from immunoSEQ multiplex PCR; TCRdb stores just in-frame clones and leaves some out. The sample lists 300,000 or so clones, approximately 89% occurring once. The sample consisted of PBMCs or T cells enriched from blood (not recorded which). Receptor source: a woman between 50 and 59 years old who had been exposed to COVID-19.

This clone was detected a few times. This sequence joins TRBV24-1 and TRBJ1-2, with 7 positions matching TRBD1. V lost 0 bases to trimming and J lost 4 bases; unmatched junction nucleotides: 7. This CDR3 spans 16 amino acids. Germline CDR1 and CDR2: KGHDR and SFDVKD. The CDR3 DNA reads as TGTGCCACCAGTGATTTGCAACCAGGGGGATTCTATGGCTACACCTTC. It codes for CATSDLQPGGFYGYTF.

J is TRBJ2-5 and V is TRBV5-8; TRBD2 matches 10 bases. V lost 4 bases, J lost 4 bases, and 7 bases stayed unmatched. This CDR3 is built from 15 residues. Germline V lookup: CDR1 SGHTS, CDR2 YDEGEE. DNA for the CDR3: TGTGCCAGCAGCCGAGCGGGGGGGGGTCGAGAGACCCAGTACTTC. Its translation: CASSRAGGGRETQYF.

The chain recombines TRBV7-9 with TRBJ1-2, with D hard to call. This CDR3 has 13 residues. V gave up 5 bases and J gave up 4 bases, with 11 bases separating them. Germline values: CDR1 SEHNR, CDR2 FQNEAQ (reference sequence). Here the CDR3 DNA reads TGTGCCAGCAGCGAAGCGCGGTCCTATGGCTACACCTTC. Translating gives CASSEARSYGYTF.

Only one count was recorded for this clone. The CDR3 spells CASSWGVYEQYF. For the CDR3, the DNA is TGTGCCAGCAGCTGGGGGGTCTACGAGCAGTACTTC. The rearrangement links TRBV7-2 to TRBJ2-7; D perhaps matches TRBD2 (6 bases). Trimming stripped 4 bases from V and 3 bases from J, with 7 bases between. The CDR3 is 12 residues long. Per the germline V gene, CDR1 is SGHTA and CDR2 is FQGNSA.

This clone was counted between two and nine times. At the DNA level, this CDR3 is encoded by other sequences in the same sample as well. The V and J genes are TRBV19 and TRBJ2-7, with 10 bases fitting TRBD1. V shed 3 bases and J 2 bases; nucleotides not matched to a gene: 4. Germline lookup yields CDR1 LNHDA and CDR2 SQIVND (reference sequence). The CDR3 covers 15 residues. The CDR3 spells CASSISGTGAYEQYF. The DNA of the CDR3 is TGTGCCAGTAGTATTTCCGGGACAGGGGCCTACGAGCAGTACTTC. The full variable domain, in which reference TRBV19 and TRBJ2-7 provide the parts outside the CDR3, is DGGITQSPKYLFRKEGQNVTLSCEQNLNHDAMYWYRQDPGQGLRLIYYSQIVNDFQKGDIAEGYSVSREKKESFPLTVTSAQKNPTAFYLCASSISGTGAYEQYFGPGTRLTVT.

V and J are TRBV24-1 and TRBJ1-4; possibly TRBD1 for D (5 bases). The CDR3 loop spans 15 amino acids. Germline CDR1 KGHDR, CDR2 SFDVKD. Trimming stripped 3 bases from V and 8 bases from J, with 15 bases between. The CDR3 region has the DNA TGTGCCACCAGTGATCCCCGGGACTTGGGCGAAAAACTGTTTTTT. This sequence encodes CATSDPRDLGEKLFF.

The chain uses TRBV9 and TRBJ1-3, with TRBD1 as a possible D gene (5 bases). Germline-derived CDR1 and CDR2 are SGDLS and YYNGEE. The CDR3 runs 16 residues. V lost 1 base and J lost 4, with 15 bases in between. CDR3 sequence reads: CASSVRGDLSGNTIYF. CDR3 sequence (DNA): TGTGCCAGCAGCGTACGGGGGGACTTGAGCGGAAACACCATATATTTT. The variable domain in full, completed from reference TRBV9 and TRBJ1-3, reads DSGVTQTPKHLITATGQRVTLRCSPRSGDLSVYWYQQSLDQGLQFLIQYYNGEERAKGNILERFSAQQFPDLHSELNLSSLELGDSALYFCASSVRGDLSGNTIYFGEGSWLTVV.

V gene TRBV6-1 combines with J gene TRBJ2-1; TRBD2 matches 11 bases. Per the germline V gene, CDR1 is MNHNS and CDR2 is SASEGT. After removal of 4 bases from V and 7 bases from J, the junction contained 12 bases not matched to a gene. This CDR3 region has 17 residues. The CDR3, as DNA: TGTGCCAGCAGTGGCCTCTCTAGCGGGGGGCCTGGGAATGAGCAGTTCTTC. Amino acids: CASSGLSSGGPGNEQFF.

This clone showed up just once. CDR3 residues: CAWSRQGNQPQHF. Here the CDR3 DNA reads TGTGCCTGGAGTCGGCAGGGGAATCAGCCCCAGCATTTT. The chain combines TRBV30 with TRBJ1-5; possible D gene TRBD1, 6 bases. The CDR3 has 13 amino acids. In germline, CDR1 is GTSNPN, CDR2 SVGIG (reference sequence). V lost 2 bases and J lost 4, with 9 bases in between.

The V and J genes are TRBV18 and TRBJ1-1, with 7 bases lining up with TRBD1. Per the germline V gene, CDR1 is KGHSH and CDR2 is LQKENI. Trimming took 3 bases from V and 6 from J; bases not matched to a gene: 10. This CDR3 has 15 residues. This chain's CDR3 is CASSPLTGYNAEAFF. The DNA for the CDR3 is TGTGCCAGCTCACCCCTGACAGGGTATAATGCTGAAGCTTTCTTT.

V gene TRBV10-1 combines with J gene TRBJ2-7; possibly TRBD2 for D (6 bases). The V gene's germline CDR1 is WNHNN and CDR2 SYGVQD (reference sequence). Between the trimmed V and J ends, which lost 6 bases and 2 bases, there was a span of 11 bases. CDR3 length: 13 residues. The CDR3: CASRGLITYEQYF. CDR3 DNA sequence: TGCGCCAGCAGGGGACTGATTACCTACGAGCAGTACTTC.

The sample holds one count of this clone. The CDR3 nucleotides read TGCGCCAGCAGCCCGGTTGGGTACGGGACTAATGAAAAACTGTTTTTT. It encodes CASSPVGYGTNEKLFF. The rearrangement links TRBV5-1 to TRBJ1-4, with unresolved D. In germline, CDR1 is SGHRS, CDR2 YFSETQ. CDR3 length: 16 residues. Deletions cut 4 bases from V and 2 bases from J, with 15 bases between.

The rearrangement links TRBV6-2 or TRBV6-3 to TRBJ2-7, with D unresolved. The CDR3 sequence is 17 residues long. Trimming pared 2 bases from V and 5 bases from J, leaving 22 bases between. Per the germline V gene, CDR1 is MNHEY and CDR2 is SVGEGT. CDR3 residues: CASSYRAPGLVAHEQYF. In DNA form, the CDR3 reads TGTGCCAGCAGTTACCGCGCACCTGGTTTAGTTGCCCACGAGCAGTACTTC.

The chain links TRBV27 to TRBJ1-1; D unresolved. Trimming cost V 4 bases and J 4 bases, with 10 bases left between them. Germline assignment: CDR1 MNHEY and CDR2 SMNVEV (reference sequence). CDR3 length: 13 residues. Written as DNA, the CDR3 is TGTGCCAGCAGTTCTCCGTGGAGCACTGAAGCTTTCTTT. This translates into CASSSPWSTEAFF.

The V and J genes are TRBV19 and TRBJ2-2; 9 bases agree with TRBD2. Per germline, CDR1 LNHDA and CDR2 SQIVND (reference sequence). The V gene end was trimmed by 3 bases and the J gene end by 5 bases; junction bases not matched to a gene: 4. The CDR3 spans 15 residues. The CDR3 here is CASSISGGATGELFF. The DNA for the CDR3 is TGTGCCAGTAGTATTAGCGGGGGCGCGACCGGGGAGCTGTTTTTT. The variable domain in full, completed from reference TRBV19 and TRBJ2-2, reads DGGITQSPKYLFRKEGQNVTLSCEQNLNHDAMYWYRQDPGQGLRLIYYSQIVNDFQKGDIAEGYSVSREKKESFPLTVTSAQKNPTAFYLCASSISGGATGELFFGEGSRLTVL.

This sequence joins TRBV11-3 and TRBJ2-3, with unresolved D. The CDR3 sequence is 15 residues long. Trimming pared 3 bases from V and 4 bases from J, leaving 14 bases between. CDR1 is SGHNT, CDR2 YENEEA, per germline. The CDR3 reads CASSFGVPGADTQYF. The CDR3 nucleotides are TGTGCCAGCAGCTTCGGAGTACCCGGCGCAGATACGCAGTATTTT.

The rearrangement uses TRBV29-1 and TRBJ1-2, with D tentatively TRBD1 (5 bases). The CDR3 totals 13 residues. V gave up 6 bases and J gave up 0 bases, with 11 bases separating them. The germline gives CDR1 SQVTM, CDR2 ANQGSEA. This CDR3 reads CSVLDRANYGYTF. The CDR3 DNA sequence: TGCAGCGTCCTAGACAGAGCTAACTATGGCTACACCTTC.

The rearrangement joins TRBV3-1 (or the pseudogene TRBV3-2) to TRBJ2-7, with D unclear. CDR1 is LGHDT and CDR2 is YNNKEL in the germline V gene (reference sequence). The CDR3 is made up of 14 amino acids. V was pared by 1 base and J by 3 bases, with 10 bases between. The CDR3 region is CASSQAVRSYEQYF. In DNA, the CDR3 is TGTGCCAGCAGCCAAGCGGTCCGGAGCTACGAGCAGTACTTC.

The chain joins TRBV27 to TRBJ2-5; a weak D match, TRBD2 (5 bases). V shed 5 bases and J shed 5 bases, with 12 bases lying between them. Germline CDR1 MNHEY, CDR2 SMNVEV (reference sequence). There are 13 residues in the CDR3. The CDR3 coding sequence is TGTGCCAGCAGTCCCCAGGAGGAGGAGACCCAGTACTTC. As protein: CASSPQEEETQYF.

This clone has only one observation. The V and J genes are TRBV7-8 and TRBJ2-3; 10 positions match TRBD2. The germline CDR1 and CDR2 sequences are SGHVS and FQNEAQ. The trim removed 1 base at V and 2 bases at J, leaving 12 bases unmatched. The CDR3 sequence is 19 residues long. The DNA of the CDR3 is TGTGCCAGCAGCTTAGAAGGACTAGCGGAACTCGACTACACAGATACGCAGTATTTT. Protein product: CASSLEGLAELDYTDTQYF.